This paragraph covers one T cell receptor beta chain sequence. The target antigen is unknown. This table comes from immunoSEQ multiplex PCR, and its TCRdb copy is limited to in-frame clones, with some not included. In the table there are more than 250,000 clones, approximately 93% of which are singletons. The data are from a study of T cell responses to AZD1222 COVID-19 vaccine. Study-level findings and limits: Variant regions that are unmutated are reportedly the target of nearly half of spike-specific TCRs. There were vaccine-associated CD4 TCRs across spike, dominant at 160-218 and 743-854. At baseline, seropositivity was found in only a handful of AZD1222 recipients. It should be noted that donors were predominantly white British and more often female, and clonal diversity was possibly underestimated.

Germline V gene lookup returns CDR1 SGHTA and CDR2 FQGNSA. The V end lost 4 bases, the J end lost 3 bases, and 12 bases lay between the germline ends. CDR3 length: 14 residues. Sequencing used peripheral blood, obtained on day 0 of AZD1222 vaccination. V gene TRBV7-2 combines with J gene TRBJ1-1, with D possibly being TRBD1 (6 bases). The TCR originated in an adult in good health. The CDR3 DNA sequence: TGTGCCAGCAGCTCAAAGGACAGTTACACTGAAGCTTTCTTT. This encodes CASSSKDSYTEAFF.